This T cell receptor (beta chain) was identified during a study (dated by TCRdb to about 2022). The paper's findings and limits, for the study overall: Further investigation, including longitudinal sampling and assessment of a control group, is stated by the authors to be required.

In regard to this clone: Its antigen has not been determined. Per-base qualities were not stored, and no clone one base away is much larger.

The CDR1 and CDR2 encoded by the germline V gene (reference sequence) are SEHNR and FQNEAQ. The CDR3 measures 14 amino acids from cysteine to phenylalanine. The only DNA kept is the CDR3, 42 bases in frame from the first base. Trimming removed 6 bases from V and 4 bases from J, leaving 15 bases between the germline ends. Survey-level sequencing on the immunoSEQ platform was used to profile TCR beta chain repertoires. Concerning the study's data processing: CDR3 amino acid length spectratypes and V-J pairing frequencies were compared, and repertoire diversity was measured with the inverse Simpson index. TCR beta CDR3 sequences were matched against VDJdb to annotate clonotypes specific to SARS-CoV-2, CMV, influenza A and EBV. Held by TCRdb, this immuneACCESS table contains in-frame sequences only and omits some clones. Under half of the omission traces to an unresolved V gene where checked; the cause of the rest is unknown. V and J calls and clone size follow that table, whereas D and trimming were derived from the DNA. For this sample the table gives roughly 68,000 clones, of which around 93% were detected only once. The top ten hold roughly 4.2% of the sample.

For TCR beta sequencing, genomic DNA was taken from unsorted PBMCs, and those PBMCs had been isolated from peripheral blood. The V and J genes are TRBV7-9 and TRBJ1-2; confidence is insufficient to name the D gene. The specimen sequenced was PBMCs. This sequence was found in a man in his forties or fifties with rheumatoid arthritis. Read as DNA, the sequence is TGTGCCAGCAGTAAAGATGGGTCCAGCTATGGCTACACCTTC. This sequence encodes CASSKDGSSYGYTF.